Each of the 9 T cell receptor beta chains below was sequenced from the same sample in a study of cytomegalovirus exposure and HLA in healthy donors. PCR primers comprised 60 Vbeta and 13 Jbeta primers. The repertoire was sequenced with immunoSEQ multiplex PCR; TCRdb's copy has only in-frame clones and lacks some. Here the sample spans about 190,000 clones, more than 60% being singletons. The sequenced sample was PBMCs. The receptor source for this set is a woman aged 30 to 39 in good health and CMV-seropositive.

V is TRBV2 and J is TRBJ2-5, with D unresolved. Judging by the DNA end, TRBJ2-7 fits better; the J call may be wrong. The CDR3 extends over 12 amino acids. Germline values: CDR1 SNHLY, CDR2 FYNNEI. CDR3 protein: CASSERGYEQYF. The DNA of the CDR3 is TGTGCCAGCAGTGAACGCGGATACGAGCAGTACTTC.

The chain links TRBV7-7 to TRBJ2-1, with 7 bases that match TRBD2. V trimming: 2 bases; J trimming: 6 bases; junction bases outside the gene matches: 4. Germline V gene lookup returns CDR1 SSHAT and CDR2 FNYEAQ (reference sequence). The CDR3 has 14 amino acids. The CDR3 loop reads CASSLRAGSNEQFF. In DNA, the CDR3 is TGTGCCAGCAGCTTAAGAGCGGGGTCCAATGAGCAGTTCTTC.

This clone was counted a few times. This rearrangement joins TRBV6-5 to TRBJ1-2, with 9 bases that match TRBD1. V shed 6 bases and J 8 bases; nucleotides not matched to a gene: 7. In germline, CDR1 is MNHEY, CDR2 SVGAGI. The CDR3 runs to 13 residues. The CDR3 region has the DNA TGTGCCAGCAGGGAACAGGGGGCGGAGGGCTACACCTTC. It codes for CASREQGAEGYTF.

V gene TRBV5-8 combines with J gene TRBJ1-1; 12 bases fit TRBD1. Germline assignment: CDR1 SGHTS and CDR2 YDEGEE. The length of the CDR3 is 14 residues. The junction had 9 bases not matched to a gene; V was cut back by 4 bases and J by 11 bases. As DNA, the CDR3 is TGTGCCAGCAGCGGGGACAGGGGGCTAGGTCGGGCTTTCTTT. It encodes CASSGDRGLGRAFF.

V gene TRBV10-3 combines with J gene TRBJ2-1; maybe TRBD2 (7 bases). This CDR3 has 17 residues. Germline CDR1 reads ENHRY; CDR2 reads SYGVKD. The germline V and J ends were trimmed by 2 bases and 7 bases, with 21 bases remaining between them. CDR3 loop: CAISELLGGGGLNEQFF. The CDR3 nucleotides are TGTGCCATCAGTGAGCTCCTCGGTGGGGGGGGGCTAAATGAGCAGTTCTTC.

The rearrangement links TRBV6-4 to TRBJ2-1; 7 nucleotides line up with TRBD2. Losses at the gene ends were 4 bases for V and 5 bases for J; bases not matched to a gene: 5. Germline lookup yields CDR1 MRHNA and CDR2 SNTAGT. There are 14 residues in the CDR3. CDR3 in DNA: TGTGCCAGCAGTGCCAGCGGGAACCACAATGAGCAGTTCTTC. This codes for CASSASGNHNEQFF.

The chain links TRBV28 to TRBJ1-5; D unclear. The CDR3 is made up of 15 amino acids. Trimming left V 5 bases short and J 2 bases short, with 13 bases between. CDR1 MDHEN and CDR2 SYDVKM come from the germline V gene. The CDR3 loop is CASSNRWGGNQPQHF. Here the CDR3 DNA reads TGTGCCAGCAGTAACCGGTGGGGAGGCAATCAGCCCCAGCATTTT. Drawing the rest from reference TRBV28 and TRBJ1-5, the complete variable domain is DVKVTQSSRYLVKRTGEKVFLECVQDMDHENMFWYRQDPGLGLRLIYFSYDVKMKEKGDIPEGYSVSREKKERFSLILESASTNQTSMYLCASSNRWGGNQPQHFGDGTRLSIL.

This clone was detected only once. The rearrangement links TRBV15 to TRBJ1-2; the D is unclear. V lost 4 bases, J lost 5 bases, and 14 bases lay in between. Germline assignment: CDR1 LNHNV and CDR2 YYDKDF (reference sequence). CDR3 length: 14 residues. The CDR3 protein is CATSILPTLYGYTF. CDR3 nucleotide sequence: TGTGCCACCAGCATACTTCCCACTTTGTATGGCTACACCTTC.

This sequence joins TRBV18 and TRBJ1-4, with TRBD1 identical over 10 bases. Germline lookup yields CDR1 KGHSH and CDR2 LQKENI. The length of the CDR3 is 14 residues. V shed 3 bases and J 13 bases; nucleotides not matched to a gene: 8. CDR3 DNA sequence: TGTGCCAGCTCACCGGGACAGGGGAAAGACGGACTGTTTTTT. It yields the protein CASSPGQGKDGLFF.